This is a list of T cell receptor beta chains from one sample in a study of blood T cell repertoires in COVID-19. Profiled with immunoSEQ multiplex PCR; TCRdb holds only in-frame clones, not every one. The sample includes 200,000 to 250,000 clones, approximately 86% of them seen just once. Sequenced material: PBMCs or T cells enriched from blood (not recorded which). Source of these receptors: a woman in her twenties or thirties who had been exposed to COVID-19. The CDR3 runs from the conserved cysteine through the conserved F or W. Fields, in order: J gene, V gene, D gene, clone size, CDR3 protein, CDR3 DNA. The D gene is left open where the match is weak. Where a row states a size, it is once, few, many or the class of an expanded clone; other rows omit it.

>TRBJ1-6|TRBV19|TRBD1|few
CASSKTPGTVNSPLHF
TGTGCCAGTAGTAAAACACCCGGGACAGTAAATTCACCCCTCCACTTT
>TRBJ2-5|TRBV24-1|.|once
CATSDPTGEPETQYF
TGTGCCACCAGTGATCCCACCGGGGAGCCAGAGACCCAGTACTTC
>TRBJ1-2|TRBV19|TRBD1|.
CASSIRDRGYGYTF
TGTGCCAGTAGTATAAGGGACAGGGGCTATGGCTACACCTTC
>TRBJ2-3|TRBV7-2|.|.
CASSPQQGVSITDTQYF
TGTGCCAGCAGCCCACAACAGGGAGTCAGTATCACAGATACGCAGTATTTT
>TRBJ2-7|TRBV9|TRBD1|.
CASSPTDRDHEQYF
TGTGCCAGCAGCCCGACGGACAGGGACCACGAGCAGTACTTC
>TRBJ1-2|TRBV6-5|TRBD1|few
CASSYSGQGPNYGYTF
TGTGCCAGCAGTTACTCCGGACAGGGTCCTAACTATGGCTACACCTTC
>TRBJ2-2|TRBV4-2|TRBD1|.
CASSRRQGANTGELFF
TGTGCCAGCAGCCGCAGACAGGGGGCGAACACCGGGGAGCTGTTTTTT
>TRBJ1-3|TRBV2|.|.
CASSVAFYGNTIYF
TGTGCCAGCAGTGTAGCGTTTTATGGAAACACCATATATTTT
>TRBJ1-1|TRBV6-5|.|.
CASSYSIRNTEAFF
TGTGCCAGCAGTTACTCGATCAGGAACACTGAAGCTTTCTTT
>TRBJ2-3|TRBV10-2|.|.
CASSEYGVTQYF
TGCGCCAGCAGTGAGTATGGAGTTACGCAGTATTTT
>TRBJ1-5|TRBV6-5|TRBD1|few
CASTGQGGNQPQHF
TGTGCCAGCACCGGACAGGGGGGCAATCAGCCCCAGCATTTT
>TRBJ1-5|TRBV6-5|TRBD1|once
CASREAQGVNQPQHF
TGTGCCAGCAGGGAGGCCCAGGGGGTCAATCAGCCCCAGCATTTT
>TRBJ2-4|TRBV11-3|TRBD1|.
CASSLRTGGLGNIQYF
TGTGCCAGCAGCCTTCGGACAGGGGGATTGGGAAACATTCAGTACTTC
>TRBJ2-3|TRBV12-5|TRBD2|.
CASGLVAAGLSTDTQYF
TGTGCTAGTGGTTTGGTAGCAGCGGGGCTTAGCACAGATACGCAGTATTTT
>TRBJ2-1|TRBV11-3|.|.
CASSFRGAQGQFF
TGTGCCAGCAGCTTCCGTGGGGCGCAGGGGCAGTTCTTC
>TRBJ1-4|TRBV27|.|.
CASSLIFRAREKLFF
TGTGCCAGCAGTTTAATCTTCAGGGCACGCGAAAAACTGTTTTTT
>TRBJ2-1|TRBV19|.|.
CASSMGQPEQFF
TGTGCCAGTAGTATGGGGCAGCCTGAGCAGTTCTTC
>TRBJ1-1|TRBV27|TRBD1|once
CASSLSRGQGDMNTEAFF
TGTGCCAGCAGTTTATCGAGGGGACAGGGGGATATGAACACTGAAGCTTTCTTT
>TRBJ1-1|TRBV27|.|.
CASSFDMNTEAFF
TGTGCCAGCAGTTTTGACATGAACACTGAAGCTTTCTTT
>TRBJ2-3|TRBV2|TRBD2|.
CASSDSLAGESDTQYF
TGTGCCAGCAGTGATTCGCTAGCGGGAGAGTCAGATACGCAGTATTTT
>TRBJ2-7|TRBV2|.|.
CATTLDRLSYEQYF
TGTGCAACCACTTTAGACAGGCTCTCCTACGAGCAGTACTTC
>TRBJ2-7|TRBV19|TRBD1|.
CASSNPGTVVYEQYF
TGTGCCAGTAGTAACCCGGGGACAGTTGTCTACGAGCAGTACTTC
>TRBJ1-2|TRBV5-1|TRBD1|.
CASSLAQQGRYGYTF
TGCGCCAGCAGCTTGGCCCAACAGGGGAGGTATGGCTACACCTTC
>TRBJ1-2|TRBV4-2|TRBD1|.
CASSQEVLTGGNYGYTF
TGTGCCAGCAGCCAAGAGGTTCTGACAGGGGGAAACTATGGCTACACCTTC
>TRBJ1-5|TRBV5-5|TRBD1|few
CASSLGGTVNQPQHF
TGTGCCAGCAGCTTGGGTGGGACAGTCAATCAGCCCCAGCATTTT
>TRBJ1-6|TRBV9|TRBD1|.
CASSVTGDIWSPLHF
TGTGCCAGCAGCGTGACAGGGGATATATGGTCACCCCTCCACTTT
>TRBJ2-3|TRBV4-2|.|.
CASSQGRASKTPDTQYF
TGTGCCAGCAGCCAAGGAAGGGCTAGCAAGACCCCAGATACGCAGTATTTT
>TRBJ1-1|TRBV5-4|TRBD1|.
CASSPRRGRLSAFF
TGTGCCAGCAGCCCCCGAAGGGGGCGTCTGAGTGCTTTCTTT
>TRBJ1-1|TRBV2|.|.
CASSARLPQW
TGTGCCAGCAGTGCAAGACTTCCCCAATGG
>TRBJ2-7|TRBV27|TRBD1|.
CASRPQGVPSYEQYF
TGTGCCAGCAGACCACAGGGGGTTCCTTCCTACGAGCAGTACTTC
>TRBJ1-4|TRBV7-9|TRBD1|.
CASSRQGREKLFF
TGTGCCAGCAGCCGACAGGGGAGGGAAAAACTGTTTTTT
>TRBJ2-3|TRBV5-4|.|.
CASSFEGTDTQYF
TGTGCCAGCAGCTTTGAGGGCACAGATACGCAGTATTTT
>TRBJ1-5|TRBV30|.|.
CAWSIGSNQPQHF
TGTGCCTGGAGTATCGGTTCCAATCAGCCCCAGCATTTT
>TRBJ2-1|TRBV4-1|TRBD2|few
CASSQAGGYNEQFF
TGCGCCAGCAGCCAGGCGGGGGGGTACAATGAGCAGTTCTTC
>TRBJ2-3|TRBV25-1|TRBD2|.
CASSRLAAGTQYF
TGTGCCAGCAGTCGACTAGCGGCCGGGACGCAGTATTTT